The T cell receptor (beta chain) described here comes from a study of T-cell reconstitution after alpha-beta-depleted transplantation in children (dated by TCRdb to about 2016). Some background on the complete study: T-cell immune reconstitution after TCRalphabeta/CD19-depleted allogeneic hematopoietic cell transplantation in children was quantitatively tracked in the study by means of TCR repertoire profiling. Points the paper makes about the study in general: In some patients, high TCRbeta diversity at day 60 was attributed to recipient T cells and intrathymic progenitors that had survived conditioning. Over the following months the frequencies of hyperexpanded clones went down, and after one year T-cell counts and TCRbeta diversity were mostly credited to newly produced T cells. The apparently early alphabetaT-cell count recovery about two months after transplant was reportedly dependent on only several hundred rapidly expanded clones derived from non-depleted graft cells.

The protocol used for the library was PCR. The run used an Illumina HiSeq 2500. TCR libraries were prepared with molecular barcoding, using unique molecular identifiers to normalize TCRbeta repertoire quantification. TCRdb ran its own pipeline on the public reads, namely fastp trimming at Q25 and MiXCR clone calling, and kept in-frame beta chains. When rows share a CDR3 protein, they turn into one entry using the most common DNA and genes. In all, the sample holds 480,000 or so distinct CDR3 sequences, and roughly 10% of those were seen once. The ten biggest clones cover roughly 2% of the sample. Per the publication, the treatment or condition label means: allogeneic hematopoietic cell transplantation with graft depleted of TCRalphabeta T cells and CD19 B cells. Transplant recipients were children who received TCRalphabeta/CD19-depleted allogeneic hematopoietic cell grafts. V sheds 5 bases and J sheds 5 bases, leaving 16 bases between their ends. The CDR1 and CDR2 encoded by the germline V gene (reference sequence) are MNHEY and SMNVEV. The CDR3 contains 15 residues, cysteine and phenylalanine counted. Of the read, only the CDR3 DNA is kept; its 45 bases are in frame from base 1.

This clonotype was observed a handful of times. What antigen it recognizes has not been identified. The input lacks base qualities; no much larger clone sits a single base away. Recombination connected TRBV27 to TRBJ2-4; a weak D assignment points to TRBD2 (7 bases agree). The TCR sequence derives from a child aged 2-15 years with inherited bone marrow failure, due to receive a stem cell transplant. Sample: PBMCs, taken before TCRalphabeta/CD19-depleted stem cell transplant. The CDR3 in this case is CASSAQGGGENIQYF. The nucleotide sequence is TGTGCCAGCAGTGCGCAGGGAGGGGGTGAAAACATTCAGTACTTC.